The entry below describes one T cell receptor beta chain. These data come from a study of blood T cell repertoires in COVID-19. Across the whole study: Italy, Spain and the United States were the sources of the convalescent and acute COVID-19 samples. PBMCs, B-cell-depleted T cells, or T cells were the source of the cDNA or gDNA that made up the material.

Per the authors' pipeline: Researchers report that nucleated cell counts were estimated from reference gene primer amplification. Profiling relied on immunoSEQ multiplex PCR, and the TCRdb table lists in-frame clones only, not all of them. V and J calls plus clone size are reproduced from that table; the DNA served to infer D and trimming. The profile covers more than 45,000 clones, with nearly 85% appearing a single time and approximately 16% taken by the ten largest. Trimming at V came to 3 bases and at J to 8 bases, leaving 7 bases not matched to a gene. There are 14 residues in the CDR3. Per the germline V gene, CDR1 is LGHNT and CDR2 is FRNRAP.

This chain connects TRBV12-5 to TRBJ1-2, with 9 bases aligning to TRBD1. Sequenced: peripheral blood. The TCR sequence derives from a man aged 35-49 years with acute or convalescent COVID-19. The CDR3 bases are TGTGCTAGTGGTTTCGGGACAGGGTCGGCGGGCTACACCTTC. Encoded protein: CASGFGTGSAGYTF.